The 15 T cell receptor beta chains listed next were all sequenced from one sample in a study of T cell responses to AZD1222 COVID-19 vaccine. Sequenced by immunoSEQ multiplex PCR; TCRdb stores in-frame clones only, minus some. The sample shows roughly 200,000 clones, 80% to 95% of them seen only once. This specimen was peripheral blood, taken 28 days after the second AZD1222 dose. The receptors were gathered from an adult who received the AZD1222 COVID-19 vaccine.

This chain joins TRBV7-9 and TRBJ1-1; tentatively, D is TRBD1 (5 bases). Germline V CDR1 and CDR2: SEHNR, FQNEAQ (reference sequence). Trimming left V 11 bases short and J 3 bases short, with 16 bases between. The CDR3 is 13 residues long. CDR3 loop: CAGKTDPDTEAFF. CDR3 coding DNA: TGTGCCGGAAAGACAGACCCCGACACTGAAGCTTTCTTT.

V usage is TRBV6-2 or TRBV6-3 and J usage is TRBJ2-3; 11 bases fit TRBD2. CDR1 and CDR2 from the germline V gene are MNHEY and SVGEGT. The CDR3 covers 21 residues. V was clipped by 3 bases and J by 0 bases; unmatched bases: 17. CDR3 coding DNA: TGTGCCAGCAGTTATCCTTTTAGCGGGGGGGAAATCGCGGTTAGCACAGATACGCAGTATTTT. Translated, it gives CASSYPFSGGEIAVSTDTQYF.

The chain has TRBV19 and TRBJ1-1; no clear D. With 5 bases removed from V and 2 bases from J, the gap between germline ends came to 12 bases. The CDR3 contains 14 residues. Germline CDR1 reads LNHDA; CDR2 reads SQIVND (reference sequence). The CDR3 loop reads CASSYGGSNTEAFF. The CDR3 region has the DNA TGTGCCAGTAGTTACGGTGGCAGCAACACTGAAGCTTTCTTT. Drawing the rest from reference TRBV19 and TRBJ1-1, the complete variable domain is DGGITQSPKYLFRKEGQNVTLSCEQNLNHDAMYWYRQDPGQGLRLIYYSQIVNDFQKGDIAEGYSVSREKKESFPLTVTSAQKNPTAFYLCASSYGGSNTEAFFGQGTRLTVV.

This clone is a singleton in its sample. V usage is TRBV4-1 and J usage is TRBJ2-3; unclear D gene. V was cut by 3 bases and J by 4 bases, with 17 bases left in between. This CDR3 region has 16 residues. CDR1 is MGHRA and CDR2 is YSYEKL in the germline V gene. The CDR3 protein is CASSQGSSGAADTQYF. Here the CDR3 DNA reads TGCGCCAGCAGCCAGGGAAGTTCCGGAGCCGCAGATACGCAGTATTTT.

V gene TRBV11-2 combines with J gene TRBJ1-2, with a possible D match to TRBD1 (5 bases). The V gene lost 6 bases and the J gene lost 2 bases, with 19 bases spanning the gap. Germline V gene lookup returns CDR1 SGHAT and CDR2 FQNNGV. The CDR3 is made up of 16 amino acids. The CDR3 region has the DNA TGTGCCAGCAGTCCCTCGGGGCAGCTTCAGAACTATGGCTACACCTTC. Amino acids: CASSPSGQLQNYGYTF.

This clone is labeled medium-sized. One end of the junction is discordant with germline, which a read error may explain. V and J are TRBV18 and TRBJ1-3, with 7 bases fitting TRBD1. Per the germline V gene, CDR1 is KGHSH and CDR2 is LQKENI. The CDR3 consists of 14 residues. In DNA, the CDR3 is TGTGCCAGCTCGCCACAGGGGAAAGGAAACACCATATATTTT. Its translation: CASSPQGKGNTIYF.

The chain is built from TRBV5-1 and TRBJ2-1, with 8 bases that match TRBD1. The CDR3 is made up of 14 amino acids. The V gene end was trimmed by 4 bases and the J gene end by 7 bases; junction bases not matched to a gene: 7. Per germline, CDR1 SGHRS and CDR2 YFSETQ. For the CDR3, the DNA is TGCGCCAGCAGCCCATGGACAGGGCTAAATGAGCAGTTCTTC. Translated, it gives CASSPWTGLNEQFF.

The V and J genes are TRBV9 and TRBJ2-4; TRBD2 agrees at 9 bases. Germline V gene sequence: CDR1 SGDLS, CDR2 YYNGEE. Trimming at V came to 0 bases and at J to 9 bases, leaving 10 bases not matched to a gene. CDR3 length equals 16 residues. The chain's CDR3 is CASSVVPSGANVIQYF. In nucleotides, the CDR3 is TGTGCCAGCAGCGTAGTTCCTAGCGGGGCCAATGTCATTCAGTACTTC.

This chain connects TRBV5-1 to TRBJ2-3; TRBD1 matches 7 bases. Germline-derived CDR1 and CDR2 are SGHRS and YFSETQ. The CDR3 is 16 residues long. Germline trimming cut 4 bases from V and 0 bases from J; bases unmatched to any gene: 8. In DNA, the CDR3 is TGCGCCAGCAGCCTAGACAGGGATACTAGCACAGATACGCAGTATTTT. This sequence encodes CASSLDRDTSTDTQYF.

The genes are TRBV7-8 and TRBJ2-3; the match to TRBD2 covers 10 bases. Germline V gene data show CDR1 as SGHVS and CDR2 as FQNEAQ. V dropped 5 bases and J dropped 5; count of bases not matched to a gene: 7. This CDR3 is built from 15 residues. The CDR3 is CASSAQGTSVDTQYF. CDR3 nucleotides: TGTGCCAGCAGCGCCCAAGGGACTAGCGTAGATACGCAGTATTTT.

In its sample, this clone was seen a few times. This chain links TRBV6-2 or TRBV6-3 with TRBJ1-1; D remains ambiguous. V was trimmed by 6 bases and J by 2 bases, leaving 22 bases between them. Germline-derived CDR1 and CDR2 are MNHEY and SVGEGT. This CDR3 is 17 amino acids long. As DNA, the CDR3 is TGTGCCAGCAGCCCTTCCGATTTATTGCAACACAACACTGAAGCTTTCTTT. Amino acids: CASSPSDLLQHNTEAFF.

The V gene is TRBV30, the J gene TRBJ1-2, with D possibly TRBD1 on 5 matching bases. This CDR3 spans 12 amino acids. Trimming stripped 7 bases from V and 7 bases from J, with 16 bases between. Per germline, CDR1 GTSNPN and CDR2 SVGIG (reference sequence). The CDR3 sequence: CAYRTGTFGYTF. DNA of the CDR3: TGTGCCTACAGAACCGGGACTTTTGGCTACACCTTC.

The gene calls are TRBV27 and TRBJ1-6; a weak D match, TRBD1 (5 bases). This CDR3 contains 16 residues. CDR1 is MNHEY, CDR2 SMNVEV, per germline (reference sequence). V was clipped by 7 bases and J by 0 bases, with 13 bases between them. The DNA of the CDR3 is TGTGCCAGCATGGAAGGGGTGAACTCCTATAATTCACCCCTCCACTTT. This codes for CASMEGVNSYNSPLHF.

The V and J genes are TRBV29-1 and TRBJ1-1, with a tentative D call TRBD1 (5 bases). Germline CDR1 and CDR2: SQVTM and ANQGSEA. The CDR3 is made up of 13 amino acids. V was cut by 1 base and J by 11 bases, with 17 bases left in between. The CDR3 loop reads CSVEALDRQSAFF. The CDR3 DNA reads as TGCAGCGTTGAAGCCCTTGACAGACAGTCGGCTTTCTTT. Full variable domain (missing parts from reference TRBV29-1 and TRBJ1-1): SAVISQKPSRDICQRGTSLTIQCQVDSQVTMMFWYRQQPGQSLTLIATANQGSEATYESGFVIDKFPISRPNLTFSTLTVSNMSPEDSSIYLCSVEALDRQSAFFGQGTRLTVV.

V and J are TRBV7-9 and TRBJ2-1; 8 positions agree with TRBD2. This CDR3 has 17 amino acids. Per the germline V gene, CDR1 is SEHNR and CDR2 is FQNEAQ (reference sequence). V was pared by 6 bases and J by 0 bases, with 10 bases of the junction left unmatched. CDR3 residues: CASSSGDPRFSYNEQFF. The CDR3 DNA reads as TGTGCCAGCAGTAGCGGGGACCCACGATTCTCCTACAATGAGCAGTTCTTC.